Each of the 25 T cell receptor beta chains below was sequenced from the same sample in a study of blood T cells in healthy people across ages. A second PCR of 7 to 11 cycles used a sample-barcoded 5' primer and a J-beta primer mix. Via MiXCR, TCRdb re-called the 5' RACE reads, giving one row per CDR3 protein. This sample has hundreds of thousands of distinct CDR3 sequences, with 49% found just once. Sequenced input: blood. The receptors derive from a woman aged 55-70 years in good health.

The chain carries TRBV6-1 and TRBJ2-5, with TRBD1 matching over 9 bases. The DNA end is a closer match to TRBJ2-7, so the J assignment may be wrong. Germline V gives CDR1 MNHNS, CDR2 SASEGT. The CDR3 covers 14 residues. CDR3 in amino acids: CASTPGTGLYEQYF. The DNA of the CDR3 is TGTGCCAGCACCCCCGGGACAGGGCTTTACGAGCAGTACTTC.

This clonotype has only one observation. The V and J genes are TRBV5-1 and TRBJ1-4; the D gene is possibly TRBD1 (6 bases). The CDR3 has 16 residues. Per the germline V gene, CDR1 is SGHRS and CDR2 is YFSETQ. V shed 0 bases and J shed 3 bases, with 12 bases lying between them. This CDR3 is CASSLGKQGANEKLFF. CDR3 sequence (DNA): TGCGCCAGCAGCTTGGGGAAACAGGGTGCTAATGAAAAACTGTTTTTT.

The chain recombines TRBV6-2 or TRBV6-3 with TRBJ2-3, with a tentative D call TRBD2 (5 bases). CDR1 is MNHEY, CDR2 SVGEGT, per germline. CDR3 length: 12 residues. The V end lost 7 bases, the J end lost 6 bases, and 11 bases lay between the germline ends. In DNA form, the CDR3 reads TGTGCCAGCAACACTAGAGTGGATACGCAGTATTTT. Encoded protein: CASNTRVDTQYF.

This sequence joins TRBV12-3 or TRBV12-4 and TRBJ2-6; no definite D call. This CDR3 has 15 amino acids. V lost 3 bases and J 2 bases, leaving 8 bases between the germline ends. CDR3 DNA: TGTGCCAGCAGTTTCTCGGCAGCTGGGGCCAACGTCCTGACTTTC. Its protein is CASSFSAAGANVLTF.

This clonotype appeared many times. This chain connects TRBV7-9 to TRBJ1-2; D perhaps matches TRBD1 (6 bases). Trimming took 2 bases from V and 10 from J, leaving 14 bases between them. The germline CDR1 and CDR2 sequences are SEHNR and FQNEAQ (reference sequence). This CDR3 spans 13 amino acids. The CDR3 spells CASSLQDRTFYTF. Written as DNA, the CDR3 is TGTGCCAGCAGCTTACAAGACAGGACCTTCTACACCTTC.

This clonotype has at least ten counts. V gene TRBV3-1 combines with J gene TRBJ1-1; D is unclear. The V gene's germline CDR1 is LGHDT and CDR2 YNNKEL (reference sequence). The CDR3 sequence is 12 residues long. Between the trimmed V and J ends, which lost 1 base and 5 bases, there was a span of 5 bases. The CDR3 sequence is CASSQVETEAFF. DNA for the CDR3: TGTGCCAGCAGCCAAGTGGAGACTGAAGCTTTCTTT.

This chain connects TRBV4-2 to TRBJ2-1, with D possibly TRBD1 on 6 matching bases. Germline assignment: CDR1 LGHNA and CDR2 YNFKEQ. This CDR3 region has 16 residues. With 1 base removed from V and 4 bases from J, the gap between germline ends came to 14 bases. CDR3 protein: CASSQGSRGGYNEQFF. CDR3 coding DNA: TGTGCCAGCAGCCAAGGGTCACGAGGGGGATACAATGAGCAGTTCTTC.

The chain joins TRBV30 to TRBJ1-4, with D unresolved. Germline V gives CDR1 GTSNPN, CDR2 SVGIG (reference sequence). Trimming shortened V by 6 bases and J by 4 bases, and 12 bases separated the two germline ends. This CDR3 has 13 residues. CDR3 in amino acids: CACHPNNNEKLFF. CDR3 nucleotide sequence: TGTGCCTGCCACCCAAATAATAATGAAAAACTGTTTTTT.

The chain recombines TRBV7-2 with TRBJ2-7; maybe TRBD1 (6 bases). Germline V gives CDR1 SGHTA, CDR2 FQGNSA. V was shortened by 3 bases and J by 4 bases, with 16 bases between the two germline ends. CDR3 length: 15 amino acids. The CDR3 protein is CASSFAGNRVYEQYF. CDR3 DNA sequence: TGTGCCAGCAGCTTCGCCGGGAACAGGGTATACGAGCAGTACTTC.

This clonotype was counted a few times. J is TRBJ2-7 and V is TRBV6-2 or TRBV6-3; 7 bases map to TRBD2. With V trimmed by 5 bases and J by 0 bases, 4 bases remained unmatched. This CDR3 has 14 residues. Germline CDR1 is MNHEY and CDR2 is SVGEGT. CDR3 in amino acids: CASSERGTSYEQYF. The CDR3 region has the DNA TGTGCCAGCAGTGAGCGGGGAACCTCCTACGAGCAGTACTTC.

This CDR3 is CASLNQRTQYF. CDR3 in DNA: TGTGCCAGCTTAAACCAGAGGACCCAGTACTTC. V gene TRBV7-8 combines with J gene TRBJ2-5, with D unresolved. V gave up 8 bases and J gave up 7 bases, with 11 bases separating them. CDR1 is SGHVS, CDR2 FQNEAQ, per germline. CDR3 length: 11 residues.

Only a few counts were recorded for this clonotype. Its ends do not fully match the called genes, so a read error is possible. This chain joins TRBV20-1 and TRBJ2-1; TRBD1 is a possible D gene (6 bases). The germline CDR1 and CDR2 sequences are DFQATT and SNEGSKA (reference sequence). The CDR3 runs 14 residues. The CDR3 spells CSARPSDRYNGQFF. In nucleotides, the CDR3 is TGCAGTGCTAGACCCTCGGACAGATACAATGGGCAGTTCTTC.

This chain joins TRBV29-1 and TRBJ1-4, with 7 nucleotides matching TRBD1. Germline loops: CDR1 SQVTM, CDR2 ANQGSEA. The CDR3 length is 11 residues. V was pared by 6 bases and J by 8 bases, with 3 bases of the junction left unmatched. In DNA, the CDR3 is TGCAGCGTAGTGGACAGGGAAAAACTGTTTTTT. Amino acids: CSVVDREKLFF.

This clonotype occurred a few times. The chain recombines TRBV9 with TRBJ2-1; weak D call: TRBD2 (6 bases). The V end lost 0 bases, the J end lost 8 bases, and 15 bases lay between the germline ends. Per germline, CDR1 SGDLS and CDR2 YYNGEE. CDR3 length equals 15 residues. The CDR3 DNA reads as TGTGCCAGCAGCGTAGTCCCACTAGCTTTGGATGAGCAGTTCTTC. This encodes CASSVVPLALDEQFF.

The chain recombines TRBV20-1 with TRBJ2-7, with D tentatively TRBD2 (5 bases). V lost 4 bases and J lost 0, with 10 bases in between. The germline CDR1 and CDR2 sequences are DFQATT and SNEGSKA (reference sequence). The CDR3 has 13 amino acids. In DNA, the CDR3 is TGCAGTGCTATTAGCGTCAGCTCCTACGAGCAGTACTTC. Translated: CSAISVSSYEQYF.

V usage is TRBV5-1 and J usage is TRBJ2-5; D might be TRBD1 or TRBD2, each matching 5 bases. The germline CDR1 and CDR2 sequences are SGHRS and YFSETQ. V was pared by 2 bases and J by 0 bases, with 14 bases between. The CDR3 consists of 16 residues. CDR3 sequence (DNA): TGCGCCAGCAGCTTTGGTGGGGGAACCTACCAAGAGACCCAGTACTTC. Protein sequence: CASSFGGGTYQETQYF.

The V and J genes are TRBV19 and TRBJ1-1; D not certain. CDR1 LNHDA and CDR2 SQIVND come from the germline V gene (reference sequence). Trimming took 3 bases from V and 4 from J, leaving 9 bases between them. The CDR3 extends over 13 amino acids. The CDR3 DNA reads TGTGCCAGTAGTATTGACAAGAGCACTGAAGCTTTCTTT. This translates into CASSIDKSTEAFF.

The V and J genes are TRBV7-2 and TRBJ2-3, with TRBD1 matching over 7 bases. Germline CDR1 SGHTA, CDR2 FQGNSA. V shed 4 bases and J 6 bases; nucleotides not matched to a gene: 13. The CDR3 consists of 16 residues. The CDR3 region is CASSYQTPKTGDTQYF. The CDR3 nucleotides read TGTGCCAGCAGCTACCAAACCCCTAAGACAGGGGATACGCAGTATTTT.

The CDR3 DNA reads TGTGCCAGCCGTGAGGCGCCGCTAAGAAATTCACCCCTCCACTTT. This translates into CASREAPLRNSPLHF. The chain uses TRBV27 and TRBJ1-6; no definite D call. The germline V and J ends were trimmed by 8 bases and 7 bases, with 18 bases remaining between them. From germline, CDR1 is MNHEY and CDR2 SMNVEV (reference sequence). The CDR3 extends over 15 amino acids.

This clonotype was seen only a few times. V is TRBV28 and J is TRBJ2-7, with 9 bases lining up with TRBD2. The CDR3 is 16 residues long. The trim removed 3 bases at V and 3 bases at J, leaving 9 bases unmatched. The germline V gene has CDR1 MDHEN and CDR2 SYDVKM. The CDR3 bases are TGTGCCAGCAGTTTGGATGTAGCGGGGGTCCACTACGAGCAGTACTTC. Residues: CASSLDVAGVHYEQYF.

This clonotype was observed a single time. This sequence joins TRBV25-1 and TRBJ2-3; 7 bases fit TRBD1. The V segment lost 1 base and the J segment 6 bases; nucleotides outside the gene matches: 10. Per the germline V gene, CDR1 is MGHDK and CDR2 is SYGVNS. The CDR3 contains 16 residues. The CDR3 region has the DNA TGTGCCAGCAGTGAATCTGCCCCAGGGGGTTCGGATACGCAGTATTTT. This codes for CASSESAPGGSDTQYF. The entire variable domain, with the rest obtained from reference TRBV25-1 and TRBJ2-3, is as follows: EADIYQTPRYLVIGTGKKITLECSQTMGHDKMYWYQQDPGMELHLIHYSYGVNSTEKGDLSSESTVSRIRTEHFPLTLESARPSHTSQYLCASSESAPGGSDTQYFGPGTRLTVL.

This clonotype showed up just a few times. The CDR3 region has the DNA TGCAGTGCCAGCGGGAGGGACGGGAGAAATGAGCAGTTCTTC. The encoded protein is CSASGRDGRNEQFF. The chain joins TRBV20-1 to TRBJ2-1; the match to TRBD2 covers 10 bases. Germline trimming cut 6 bases from V and 7 bases from J; bases unmatched to any gene: 9. This CDR3 region has 14 residues. The germline CDR1 and CDR2 sequences are DFQATT and SNEGSKA (reference sequence).

This clonotype was picked up a small number of times. The CDR3 bases are TGTGCCAGCAGCCTATACACCGGGGCAACAAAGGGAGGCTACACCTTC. This translates into CASSLYTGATKGGYTF. The rearrangement uses TRBV14 and TRBJ1-2, with D maybe TRBD1 (5 bases). The CDR3 covers 16 residues. Germline V CDR1 and CDR2: SGHDN, FVKESK. Deletions cut 4 bases from V and 8 bases from J, with 23 bases between.

As to this clonotype: Germline is not matched at one junction end, which may reflect a read error. This chain links TRBV20-1 with TRBJ2-3; D might be TRBD2 (5 bases). The CDR3 length is 16 residues. Germline V gene data show CDR1 as DFQATT and CDR2 as SNEGSKA (reference sequence). The CDR3 bases are TGTAGTGCTAGACCCTACGGGATCGCCGGCACAGATACGCAGTATTTT. Translation: CSARPYGIAGTDTQYF.

This clonotype was detected a few times. V and J are TRBV5-1 and TRBJ2-1; D might be TRBD2 (6 bases). Germline lookup yields CDR1 SGHRS and CDR2 YFSETQ. Trimming cost V 4 bases and J 0 bases, with 26 bases left between them. The CDR3 sequence is 20 residues long. The CDR3 here is CASSPAGTPSVTSSYNEQFF. CDR3 bases: TGCGCCAGCAGCCCGGCCGGGACTCCCAGTGTGACCAGCTCCTACAATGAGCAGTTCTTC.